Given below is one T cell receptor beta chain in context. Using unique molecular identifiers, the investigators prepared the TCRbeta library. TCRdb used MiXCR to reprocess the PCR reads, holding one entry per CDR3 protein. The sample includes just under 550,000 distinct CDR3 sequences, about a sixth of them seen just once. The record originates from a study of T-cell reconstitution after alpha-beta-depleted transplantation in children. V lost 4 bases, J lost 4 bases, and 8 bases stayed unmatched. Per germline, CDR1 WSHSY and CDR2 SAAADI. This CDR3 is built from 16 residues. The TCR was taken from a human donor who donated a stem cell graft to a child with acute lymphoblastic leukemia. The chain couples TRBV10-2 to TRBJ2-7; 12 bases fit TRBD1. The source was PBMCs from the stem cell graft donor, collected from the stem cell graft. In DNA, the CDR3 is TGCGCCAGCAGTGCCGGGACAGGGGGCTTGGGGTACGAGCAGTACTTC. It is translated as CASSAGTGGLGYEQYF.